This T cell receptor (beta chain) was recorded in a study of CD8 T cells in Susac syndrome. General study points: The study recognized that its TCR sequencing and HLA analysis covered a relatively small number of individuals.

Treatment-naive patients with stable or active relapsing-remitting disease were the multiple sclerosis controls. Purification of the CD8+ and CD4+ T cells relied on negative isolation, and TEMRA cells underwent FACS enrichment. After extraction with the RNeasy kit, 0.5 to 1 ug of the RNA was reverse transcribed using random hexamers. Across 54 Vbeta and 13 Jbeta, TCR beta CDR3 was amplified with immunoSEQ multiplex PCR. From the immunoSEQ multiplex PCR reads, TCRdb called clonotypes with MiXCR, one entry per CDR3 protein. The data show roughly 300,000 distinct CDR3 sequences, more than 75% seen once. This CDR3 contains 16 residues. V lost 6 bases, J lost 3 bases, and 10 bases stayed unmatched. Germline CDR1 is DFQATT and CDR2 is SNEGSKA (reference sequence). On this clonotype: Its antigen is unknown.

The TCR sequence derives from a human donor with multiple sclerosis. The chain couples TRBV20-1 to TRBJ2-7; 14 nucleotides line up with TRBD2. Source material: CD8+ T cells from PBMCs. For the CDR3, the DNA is TGCAGTGCCAGTCCGGGACTAGCGGGAGAAGGCTACGAGCAGTACTTC. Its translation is CSASPGLAGEGYEQYF.